Reported below is one T cell receptor (beta chain). These data are taken from a study of blood T cell repertoires in COVID-19. Study overall: Donors in the United States, Italy and Spain gave samples during acute or convalescent COVID-19.

In germline, CDR1 is LGHDT, CDR2 YNNKEL (reference sequence). This CDR3 is 15 amino acids long. J gave up 10 bases and V 4 bases, and 15 bases lay outside the gene matches. Seattle-derived patients entered the study during active infection and were followed longitudinally. As handled by the study authors: Using reference gene primer amplification, nucleated cell counts were estimated. Data came from immunoSEQ multiplex PCR; TCRdb stores just in-frame clones and leaves some out. V and J calls and clone size are copied from that table; D and trimming were computed from the DNA. The data show some 310,000 clones, 90% seen once.

This TCR came from a woman in her 30s with COVID-19, enrolled during active disease. V gene TRBV3-1 (or the pseudogene TRBV3-2) combines with J gene TRBJ2-5; TRBD2 agrees at 7 bases. The sequenced sample was peripheral blood. In DNA, the CDR3 is TGTGCCAGCAGCCTTTTGACTGGGGGGGGAGGAGGCCAGTACTTC. This codes for CASSLLTGGGGGQYF.